Sequencing of this T cell receptor (beta chain) was carried out in a study of T cells in Graves' hyperthyroidism and ophthalmopathy. In this sample, this clonotype turned up many times. Antigen specificity is unknown. With a duration under 2 months, the hyperthyroidism was newly diagnosed in patients aged 18 to 65. Germline assignment: CDR1 MNHNS and CDR2 SASEGT. The CDR3 consists of 16 residues. V was cut by 0 bases and J by 6 bases, with 15 bases left in between. Study-wide results and limits: A model built on 13 V-J features separated ophthalmopathy from stable hyperthyroidism.

Amplified TCR beta CDR3 regions came from RNA transcripts. The HTBI set primed first-round TCR CDR3 RT-PCR. TCRdb re-derived calls from the multiplex PCR reads in MiXCR, one entry per CDR3 protein. The profile shows 550,000 to 800,000 distinct CDR3 sequences, roughly 17% of them singletons. The rearrangement links TRBV6-1 to TRBJ1-5; possible D gene TRBD1, 6 bases. Material: blood. The clonotype was recovered from a man aged 50 or older with Graves' hyperthyroidism. CDR3 bases: TGTGCCAGCAGTGAAGCTGGGTCTCCCAGGGGTCAGCCCCAGCATTTT. The encoded protein is CASSEAGSPRGQPQHF.